The 2 T cell receptor beta chains presented below share a single source sample, sequenced in a study of shared clonotypes between healthy human individuals. The data were produced by immunoSEQ multiplex PCR, yet TCRdb's version contains in-frame clones alone and is incomplete. The profile shows around 370,000 clones, 95% to 97% of them singletons. Material: memory CD8+ T cells sorted from blood. Regarding subset: CD45RO+ cells pooled with CCR7-negative TemRA cells. These TCRs come from a man aged 25-40 years in good health.

J is TRBJ2-3 and V is TRBV19; D unclear. CDR3 size: 12 residues. From germline, CDR1 is LNHDA and CDR2 SQIVND (reference sequence). Trimming took 5 bases from V and 4 from J, leaving 7 bases between them. The CDR3 region is CASSGWADTQYF. The CDR3 DNA sequence: TGTGCCAGTAGTGGGTGGGCAGATACGCAGTATTTT.

Concerning this clone itself: Other DNA sequences from this sample encode an identical CDR3 as well. This chain joins TRBV28 and TRBJ2-7; TRBD2 is a possible D gene (5 bases). Germline V lookup: CDR1 MDHEN, CDR2 SYDVKM. This CDR3 spans 12 amino acids. Trimming pared 6 bases from V and 4 bases from J, leaving 10 bases between. CDR3 sequence reads: CASSSTSYEQYF. CDR3 bases: TGTGCCAGCAGCAGTACTAGTTACGAGCAGTACTTC.